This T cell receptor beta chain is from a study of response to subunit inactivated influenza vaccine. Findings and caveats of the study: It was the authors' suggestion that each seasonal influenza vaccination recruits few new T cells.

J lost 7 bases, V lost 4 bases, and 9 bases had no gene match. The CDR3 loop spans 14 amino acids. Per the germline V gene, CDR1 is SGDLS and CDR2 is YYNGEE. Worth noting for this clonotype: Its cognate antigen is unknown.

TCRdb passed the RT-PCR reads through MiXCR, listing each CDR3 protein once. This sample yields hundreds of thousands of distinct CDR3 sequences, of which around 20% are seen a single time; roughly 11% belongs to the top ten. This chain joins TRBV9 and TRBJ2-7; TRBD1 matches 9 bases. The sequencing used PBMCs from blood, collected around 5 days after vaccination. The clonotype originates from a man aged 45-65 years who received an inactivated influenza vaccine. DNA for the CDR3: TGTGCCAGCAGCACGGGACAGGGACCTACGGAGCAGTACTTC. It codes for CASSTGQGPTEQYF.